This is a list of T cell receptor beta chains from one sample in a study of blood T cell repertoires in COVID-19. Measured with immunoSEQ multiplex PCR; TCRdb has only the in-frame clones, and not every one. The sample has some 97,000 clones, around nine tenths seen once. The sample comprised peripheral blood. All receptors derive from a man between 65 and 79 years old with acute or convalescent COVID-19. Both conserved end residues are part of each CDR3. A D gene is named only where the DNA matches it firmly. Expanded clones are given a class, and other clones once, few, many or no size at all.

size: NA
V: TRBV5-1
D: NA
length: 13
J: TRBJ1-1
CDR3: CASSSGLGTEAFF
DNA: TGCGCCAGCAGCTCGGGTCTCGGCACTGAAGCTTTCTTT

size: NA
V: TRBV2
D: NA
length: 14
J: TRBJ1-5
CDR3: CASSEQGGKQPQHF
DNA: TGTGCCAGCAGTGAACAAGGGGGAAAACAGCCCCAGCATTTT

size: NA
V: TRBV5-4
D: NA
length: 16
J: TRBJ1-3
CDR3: CASSLGPAGSGNTIYF
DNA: TGTGCCAGCAGCTTGGGTCCTGCAGGCTCTGGAAACACCATATATTTT

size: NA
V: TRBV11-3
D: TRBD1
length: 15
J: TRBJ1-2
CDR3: CASSLGPGTGPGYTF
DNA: TGTGCCAGCAGCTTAGGCCCCGGGACAGGTCCAGGCTACACCTTC

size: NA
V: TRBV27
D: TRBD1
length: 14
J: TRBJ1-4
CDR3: CASSSTGVEEKLFF
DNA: TGTGCCAGCAGTTCGACAGGGGTGGAGGAAAAACTGTTTTTT

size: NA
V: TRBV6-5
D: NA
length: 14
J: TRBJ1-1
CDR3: CASSYLGPDSEAFF
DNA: TGTGCCAGCAGTTATCTGGGCCCCGATAGTGAAGCTTTCTTT

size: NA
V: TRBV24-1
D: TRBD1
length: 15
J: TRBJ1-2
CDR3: CATRPTGTGNVGYTF
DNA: TGTGCCACCAGGCCAACCGGGACAGGCAATGTTGGCTACACCTTC

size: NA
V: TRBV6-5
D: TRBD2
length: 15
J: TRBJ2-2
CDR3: CASSYSSSGTGELFF
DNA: TGTGCCAGCAGTTACTCCTCTAGCGGCACCGGGGAGCTGTTTTTT

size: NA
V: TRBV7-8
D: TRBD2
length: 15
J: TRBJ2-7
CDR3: CASTLRGGTSYEQYF
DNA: TGTGCCAGCACCCTCCGCGGGGGAACCTCCTACGAGCAGTACTTC

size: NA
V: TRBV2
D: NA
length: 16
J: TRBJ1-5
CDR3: CASSEGAGDSNQPQHF
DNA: TGTGCCAGCAGTGAAGGGGCAGGGGACAGCAATCAGCCCCAGCATTTT

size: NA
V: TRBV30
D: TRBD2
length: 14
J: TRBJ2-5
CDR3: CAWSGEGTKETQYF
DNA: TGTGCCTGGAGTGGGGAGGGGACTAAAGAGACCCAGTACTTC

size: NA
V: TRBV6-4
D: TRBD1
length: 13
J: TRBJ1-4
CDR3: CASSRDRGEKLFF
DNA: TGTGCCAGCAGTCGGGACAGGGGAGAAAAACTGTTTTTT

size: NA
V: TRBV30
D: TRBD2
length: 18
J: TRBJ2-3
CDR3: CAWSVRRLAGAFTDTQYF
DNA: TGTGCCTGGAGTGTACGAAGGCTAGCGGGGGCCTTCACAGATACGCAGTATTTT

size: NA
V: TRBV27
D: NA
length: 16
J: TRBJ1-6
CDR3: CASSFNRESYNSPLHF
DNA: TGTGCCAGCAGTTTCAACAGAGAATCCTATAATTCACCCCTCCACTTT

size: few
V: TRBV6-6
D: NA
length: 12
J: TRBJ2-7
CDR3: CASRGGFDEQYF
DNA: TGTGCCAGCAGGGGGGGTTTCGACGAGCAGTACTTC

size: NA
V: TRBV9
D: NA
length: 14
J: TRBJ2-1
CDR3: CASSDHSSPLEQFF
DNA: TGTGCCAGCAGCGACCATAGCAGTCCCCTTGAGCAGTTCTTC

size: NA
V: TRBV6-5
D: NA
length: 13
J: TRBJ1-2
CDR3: CASSYGHSYGYTF
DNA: TGTGCCAGCAGTTACGGGCATTCCTATGGCTACACCTTC

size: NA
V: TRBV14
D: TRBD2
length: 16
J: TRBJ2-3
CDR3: CASSLLAGGLTDTQYF
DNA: TGTGCCAGCAGCCTACTAGCGGGGGGCCTCACAGATACGCAGTATTTT

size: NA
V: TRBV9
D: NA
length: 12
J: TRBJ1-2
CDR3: CASTQGSYGYTF
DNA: TGTGCCAGCACCCAGGGCTCTTATGGCTACACCTTC

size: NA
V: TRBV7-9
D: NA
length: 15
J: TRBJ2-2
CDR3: CASSETSPNTGELFF
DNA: TGTGCCAGCAGCGAGACAAGTCCGAACACCGGGGAGCTGTTTTTT

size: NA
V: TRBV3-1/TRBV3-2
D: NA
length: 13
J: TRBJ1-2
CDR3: CASSYVGRDGYTF
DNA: TGTGCCAGCAGCTACGTAGGGAGGGATGGCTACACCTTC

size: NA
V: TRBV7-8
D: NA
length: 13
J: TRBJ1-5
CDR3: CASSLSGNQPQHF
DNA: TGTGCCAGCAGCTTATCGGGGAATCAGCCCCAGCATTTT

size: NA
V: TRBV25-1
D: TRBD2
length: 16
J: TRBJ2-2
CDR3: CASSAAGGANTGELFF
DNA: TGTGCCAGCAGTGCAGCGGGAGGGGCCAACACCGGGGAGCTGTTTTTT

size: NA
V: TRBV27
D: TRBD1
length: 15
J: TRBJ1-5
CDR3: CASRLDRGSNQPQHF
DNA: TGTGCCAGCAGGCTGGACAGGGGGAGCAATCAGCCCCAGCATTTT

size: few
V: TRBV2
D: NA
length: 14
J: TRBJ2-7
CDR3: CASSPYGGSYEQYF
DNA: TGTGCCAGCAGCCCCTACGGAGGCTCCTACGAGCAGTACTTC

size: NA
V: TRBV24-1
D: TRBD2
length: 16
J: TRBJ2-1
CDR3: CATSALGGGDGSEQFF
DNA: TGTGCCACCAGCGCATTGGGGGGAGGGGACGGCAGTGAGCAGTTCTTC

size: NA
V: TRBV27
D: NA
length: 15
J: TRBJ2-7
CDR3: CASSLGGAAGYEQYF
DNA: TGTGCCAGCAGTCTTGGGGGGGCCGCGGGATACGAGCAGTACTTC

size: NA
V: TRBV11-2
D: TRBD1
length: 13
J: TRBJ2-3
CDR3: CATLRDSSYTQYF
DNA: TGTGCCACCCTCCGGGACAGCTCATATACGCAGTATTTT

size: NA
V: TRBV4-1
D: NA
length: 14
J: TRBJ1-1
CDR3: CASSQAGLRTEAFF
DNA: TGCGCCAGCAGCCAGGCGGGACTGCGGACTGAAGCTTTCTTT

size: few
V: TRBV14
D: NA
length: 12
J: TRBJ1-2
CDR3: CASSQQDYGYTF
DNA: TGTGCCAGCAGCCAACAGGACTATGGCTACACCTTC

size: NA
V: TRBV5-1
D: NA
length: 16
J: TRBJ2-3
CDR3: CASSLGGGFSTDTQYF
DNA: TGCGCCAGCAGCTTAGGTGGGGGCTTTAGCACAGATACGCAGTATTTT

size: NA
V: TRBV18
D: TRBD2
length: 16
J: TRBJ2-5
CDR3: CASSRSGTSGSETQYF
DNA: TGTGCCAGCTCACGGTCGGGGACTAGCGGGTCGGAGACCCAGTACTTC

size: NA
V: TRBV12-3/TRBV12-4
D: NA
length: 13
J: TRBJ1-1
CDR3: CASSYSMNTEAFF
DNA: TGTGCCAGCAGTTACAGCATGAACACTGAAGCTTTCTTT

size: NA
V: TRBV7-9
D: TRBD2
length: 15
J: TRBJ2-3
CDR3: CASSLGSGGADTQYF
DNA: TGTGCCAGCAGCTTAGGAAGCGGGGGGGCTGATACGCAGTATTTT

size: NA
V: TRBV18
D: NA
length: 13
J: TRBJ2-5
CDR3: CASSLSGPETQYF
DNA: TGTGCCAGCTCACTGAGCGGACCGGAGACCCAGTACTTC

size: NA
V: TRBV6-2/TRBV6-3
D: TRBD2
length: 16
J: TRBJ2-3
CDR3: CASSLRGGGLADTQYF
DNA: TGTGCCAGCAGCCTACGCGGGGGGGGTCTAGCGGATACGCAGTATTTT

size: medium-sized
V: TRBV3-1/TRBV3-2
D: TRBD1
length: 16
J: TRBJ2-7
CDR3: CASSQDPDREFDEQYF
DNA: TGTGCCAGCAGCCAAGACCCGGACAGGGAATTCGACGAGCAGTACTTC

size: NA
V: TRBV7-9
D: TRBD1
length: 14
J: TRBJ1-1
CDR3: CASSSTGGNTEAFF
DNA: TGTGCCAGCAGCTCTACAGGGGGGAACACTGAAGCTTTCTTT

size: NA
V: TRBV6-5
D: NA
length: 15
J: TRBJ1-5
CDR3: CASSPQGLNNQPQHF
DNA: TGTGCCAGCAGTCCCCAGGGGTTGAACAATCAGCCCCAGCATTTT

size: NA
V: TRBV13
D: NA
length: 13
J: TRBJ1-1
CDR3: CASSLGVERTAFF
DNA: TGTGCCAGCAGCCTGGGAGTCGAGAGGACAGCTTTCTTT

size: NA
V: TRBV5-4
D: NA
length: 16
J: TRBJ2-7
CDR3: CASSLGPRDTSREQYF
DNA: TGTGCCAGCAGCTTGGGCCCCCGGGACACATCTCGCGAGCAGTACTTC

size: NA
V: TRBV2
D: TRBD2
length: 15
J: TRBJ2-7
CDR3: CASKAPKRGPYEQYF
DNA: TGTGCCAGCAAGGCCCCCAAGCGGGGACCCTACGAGCAGTACTTC

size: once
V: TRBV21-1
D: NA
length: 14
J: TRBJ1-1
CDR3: CASSKYAGNTEAFF
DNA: TGTGCCAGCAGCAAGTATGCGGGAAACACTGAAGCTTTCTTT

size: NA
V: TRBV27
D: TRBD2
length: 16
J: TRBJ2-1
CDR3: CASTFLPGLETNEQFF
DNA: TGTGCCAGCACCTTTCTTCCGGGACTAGAGACGAATGAGCAGTTCTTC

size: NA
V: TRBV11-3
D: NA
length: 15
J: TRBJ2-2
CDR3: CASSFFALSGGELFF
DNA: TGTGCCAGCAGCTTCTTCGCGTTGTCCGGCGGGGAGCTGTTTTTT